One T cell receptor beta chain is described in this entry. Adjacent lung samples, free of atypia, were obtained at least 2 cm from the tumor margin. Germline V gives CDR1 SGDLS, CDR2 YYNGEE. Deletions cut 4 bases from V and 4 bases from J, with 17 bases between. This CDR3 contains 15 residues. The data belong to a study of T cells in localized non-small cell lung cancer. Libraries were prepared by immunoSEQ multiplex PCR; TCRdb keeps only in-frame clonotypes and omits some of them. The sample yields under 2,000 clones, 25% to 30% seen once. The chain couples TRBV9 to TRBJ1-1; D is possibly TRBD1 (5 bases). The clonotype was recovered from a female donor older than 55 with stage I lung adenocarcinoma. Sample: normal lung tissue next to the tumor, taken before any cancer treatment. CDR3 residues: CASSTRQSLGTEAFF. CDR3 nucleotides: TGTGCCAGCAGCACCCGACAGTCCCTAGGCACTGAAGCTTTCTTT.